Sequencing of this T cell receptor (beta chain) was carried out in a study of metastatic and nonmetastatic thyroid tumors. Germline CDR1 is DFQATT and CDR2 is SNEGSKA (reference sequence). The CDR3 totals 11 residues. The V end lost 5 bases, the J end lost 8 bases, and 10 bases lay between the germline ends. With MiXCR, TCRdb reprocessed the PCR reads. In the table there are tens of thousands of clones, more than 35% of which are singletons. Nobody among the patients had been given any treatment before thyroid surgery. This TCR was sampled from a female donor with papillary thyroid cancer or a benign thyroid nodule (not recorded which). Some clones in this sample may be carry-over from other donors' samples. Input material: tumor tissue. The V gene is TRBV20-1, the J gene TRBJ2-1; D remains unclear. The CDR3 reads CSAVKADEQFF. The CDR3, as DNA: TGCAGTGCTGTGAAGGCTGATGAGCAGTTCTTC.